These T cell receptor beta chains were read from a single sample in a study of T cell repertoires in cytomegalovirus infection. What these receptors recognize is not known. Each CDR3 protein is one row after TCRdb ran MiXCR on the reads. The sample holds 250,000 to 400,000 distinct CDR3 sequences; roughly 25% are singletons and the top ten take about an eighth. The sample in question was cultured PBMCs, obtained from culture after CMV antigen stimulation. All receptors come from a human donor in good health (CMV status not recorded). Some clones in this sample may be carry-over from other donors' samples. The CDR3 runs from the conserved cysteine through the conserved F or W. A D gene is named only where the DNA matches it firmly. A row's size may be missing; if present it is once, few, many or a size class.

>TRBV4-2|-|TRBJ1-3|TRBD1
TGTGCCAGCAGCCGGCGGGACAGGGGTACGGTCTCTGGAAACACCATATATTTT
CASSRRDRGTVSGNTIYF
>TRBV20-1|-|TRBJ2-3|-
TGCAGTGTCGCCCTTACCCAGGCCACAGATACGCAGTATTTT
CSVALTQATDTQYF
>TRBV20-1|-|TRBJ1-1|-
TGCAGTGCTAGAACAGGGCACCTGAACACTGAAGCTTTCTTT
CSARTGHLNTEAFF
>TRBV7-9|many|TRBJ2-1|-
TGTGCCAGCAGCCTCCTGAATGAGCAGTTCTTC
CASSLLNEQFF
>TRBV19|-|TRBJ2-2|TRBD2
TGTGCCAGTAGCGAACCGGGACTAGCGGCGACCGGGGAGCTGTTTTTT
CASSEPGLAATGELFF
>TRBV7-9|-|TRBJ1-1|-
TGTGCCAGCAGCTTAGTTGCGGCGAACACTGAAGCTTTCTTT
CASSLVAANTEAFF
>TRBV2|many|TRBJ2-3|-
TGTGCGATCGAGCAGGGGAGCACAGATACGCAGTATTTT
CAIEQGSTDTQYF
>TRBV30|-|TRBJ2-7|TRBD2
TGTGCCTGGAGTAACGGGAGGGCAGGGGAGCAGTACTTC
CAWSNGRAGEQYF
>TRBV12-3/TRBV12-4|many|TRBJ2-2|TRBD2
TGTGCCAGCAGGCCCGGGGGGGCCGACACCGGGGAGCTGTTTTTT
CASRPGGADTGELFF
>TRBV14|-|TRBJ2-1|TRBD2
TGTGCCAGCAGCCAAGACCGCCCGACTGAGCGGGGGTCCTACAATGAGCAGTTCTTC
CASSQDRPTERGSYNEQFF
>TRBV28|few|TRBJ1-1|-
TGTGCCAGCAGTTCCACCTGGGACACTCCTCGAACTGAAGCTTTCTTT
CASSSTWDTPRTEAFF
>TRBV4-1|-|TRBJ2-2|-
TGCGCCAGCAGCCAAGCGGGCTCCGGGCCGGAGAGCAGTAACACCGGGGAGCTGTTTTTT
CASSQAGSGPESSNTGELFF
>TRBV27|few|TRBJ1-2|-
TGTGCCAGCAGTCCCTCAGGGGTGCGGGACTATGGCTACACCTTC
CASSPSGVRDYGYTF
>TRBV20-1|many|TRBJ1-2|TRBD1
TGCAGTGCTCCGAGGGACAGGATGATCTATGGCTACACCTTC
CSAPRDRMIYGYTF